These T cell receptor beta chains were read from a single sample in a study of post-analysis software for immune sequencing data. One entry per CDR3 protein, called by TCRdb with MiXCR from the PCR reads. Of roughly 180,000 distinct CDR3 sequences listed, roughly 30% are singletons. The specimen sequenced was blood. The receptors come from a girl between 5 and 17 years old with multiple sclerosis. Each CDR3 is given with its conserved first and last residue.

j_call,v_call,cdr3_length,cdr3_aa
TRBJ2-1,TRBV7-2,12,CASSSTRDEQFF
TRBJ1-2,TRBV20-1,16,CSARDRLSVTGYGYTF
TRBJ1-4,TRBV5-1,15,CASNSFGRTNEKLFF
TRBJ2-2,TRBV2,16,CASRHATGPNTGELFF
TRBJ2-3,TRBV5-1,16,CASSSGTRYGTDTQYF
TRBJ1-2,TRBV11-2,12,CASSQQGFGYTF
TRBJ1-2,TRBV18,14,CASSLPPRSYGYTF
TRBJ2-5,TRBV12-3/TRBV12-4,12,CASSALRNEQYF
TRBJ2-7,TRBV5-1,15,CASSLGVAEYYEQYF
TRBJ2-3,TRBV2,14,CASKRELSTDTQYF